The source of this T cell receptor (beta chain) is a study of OX40 agonist ivuxolimab in advanced cancers. Overall study context: Patients undergoing dose escalation presented with hepatocellular carcinoma, melanoma, renal cell or head and neck cancer. Study-wide findings and caveats: Certain nonresponding patients likewise had low normalized T-cell clonal expansion.

The timepoints at which blood was sampled were baseline, cycle 4 day 1, and cycle 7 day 1. From germline, CDR1 is LGHNA and CDR2 YNFKEQ. The CDR3 totals 17 residues. After removal of 0 bases from V and 4 bases from J, the junction contained 11 bases not matched to a gene. Method: immunoSEQ multiplex PCR; TCRdb's copy keeps in-frame clones and lacks some. In the table there are over 95,000 clones, about 90% of which are singletons. Worth noting for this clone: As yet, its antigen is unknown.

The rearrangement joins TRBV4-2 to TRBJ2-7; 8 positions agree with TRBD2. This TCR came from an adult with an advanced solid tumor such as melanoma, head and neck, liver or kidney cancer. This material consisted of CD4+ or CD8+ T cells sorted from blood, taken in a trial of the OX40 agonist ivuxolimab. The CDR3 nucleotides read TGTGCCAGCAGCCAAGATCATAAAGCGGGGGCTAATTACGAGCAGTACTTC. It is translated as CASSQDHKAGANYEQYF.